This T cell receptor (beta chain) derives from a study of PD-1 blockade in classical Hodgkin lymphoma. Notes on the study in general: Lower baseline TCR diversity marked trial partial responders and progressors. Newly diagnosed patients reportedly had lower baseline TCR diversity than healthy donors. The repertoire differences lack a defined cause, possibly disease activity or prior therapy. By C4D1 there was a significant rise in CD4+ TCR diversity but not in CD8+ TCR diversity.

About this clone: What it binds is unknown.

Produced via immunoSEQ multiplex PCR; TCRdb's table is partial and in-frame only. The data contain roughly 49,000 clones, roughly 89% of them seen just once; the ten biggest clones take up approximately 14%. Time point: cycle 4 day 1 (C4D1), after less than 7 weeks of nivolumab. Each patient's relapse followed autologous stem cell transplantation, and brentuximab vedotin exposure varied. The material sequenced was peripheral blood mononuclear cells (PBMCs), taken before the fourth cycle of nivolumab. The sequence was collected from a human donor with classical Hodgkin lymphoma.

For the CDR3, the DNA is TGTGCCAGCAGAACCGGGACAGGGTATTACTATGGCTACACCTTC. It encodes CASRTGTGYYYGYTF. The rearrangement joins TRBV28 to TRBJ1-2; 9 positions match TRBD1. Germline loops: CDR1 MDHEN, CDR2 SYDVKM. V shed 6 bases, J shed 3 bases, and the junction held 8 bases outside the gene matches. The CDR3 loop spans 15 amino acids.